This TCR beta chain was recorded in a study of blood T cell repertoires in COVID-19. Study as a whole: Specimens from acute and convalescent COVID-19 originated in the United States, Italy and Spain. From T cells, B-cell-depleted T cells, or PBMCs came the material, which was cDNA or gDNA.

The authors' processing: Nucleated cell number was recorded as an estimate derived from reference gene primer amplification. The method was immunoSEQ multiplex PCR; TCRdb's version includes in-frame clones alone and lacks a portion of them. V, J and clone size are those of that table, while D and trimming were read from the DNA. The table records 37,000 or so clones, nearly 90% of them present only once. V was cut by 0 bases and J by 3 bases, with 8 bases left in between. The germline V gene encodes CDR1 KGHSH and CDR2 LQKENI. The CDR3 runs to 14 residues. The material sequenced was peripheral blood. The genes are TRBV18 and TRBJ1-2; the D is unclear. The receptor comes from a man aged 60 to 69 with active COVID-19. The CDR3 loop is CASSPPIGDYGYTF. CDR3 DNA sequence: TGTGCCAGCTCACCACCGATCGGGGACTATGGCTACACCTTC.